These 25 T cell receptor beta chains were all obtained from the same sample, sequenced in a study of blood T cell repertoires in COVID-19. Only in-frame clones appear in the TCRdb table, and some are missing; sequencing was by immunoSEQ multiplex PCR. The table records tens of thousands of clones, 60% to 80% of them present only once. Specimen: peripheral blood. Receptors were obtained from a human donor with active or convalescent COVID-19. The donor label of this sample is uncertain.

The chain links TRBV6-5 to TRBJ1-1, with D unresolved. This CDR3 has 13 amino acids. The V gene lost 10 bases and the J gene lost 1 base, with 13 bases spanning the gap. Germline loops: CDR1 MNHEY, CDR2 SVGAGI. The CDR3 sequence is CATGYVQNTEAFF. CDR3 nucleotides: TGTGCCACAGGATATGTTCAGAACACTGAAGCTTTCTTT.

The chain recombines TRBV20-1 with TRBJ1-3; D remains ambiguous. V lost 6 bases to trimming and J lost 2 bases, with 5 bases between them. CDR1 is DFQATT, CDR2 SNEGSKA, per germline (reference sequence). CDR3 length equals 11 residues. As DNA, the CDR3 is TGCAGTGCGTCGGCTGGAAACACCATATATTTT. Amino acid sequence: CSASAGNTIYF.

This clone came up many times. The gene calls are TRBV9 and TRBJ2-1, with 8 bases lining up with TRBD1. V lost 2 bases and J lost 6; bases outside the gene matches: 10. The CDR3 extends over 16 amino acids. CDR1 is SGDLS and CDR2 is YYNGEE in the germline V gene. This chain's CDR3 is CASSVTGTGLLNEQFF. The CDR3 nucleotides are TGTGCCAGCAGCGTTACCGGGACAGGACTTCTCAATGAGCAGTTCTTC.

Here the CDR3 DNA reads TGCGCCAGCAGCTTGGGGGCTCGTATGGATGAGCAGTTCTTC. Translating gives CASSLGARMDEQFF. This rearrangement joins TRBV5-1 to TRBJ2-1; D is unresolved. This CDR3 spans 14 amino acids. Germline CDR1 SGHRS, CDR2 YFSETQ. V dropped 0 bases and J dropped 8 bases, with 12 bases sitting between them.

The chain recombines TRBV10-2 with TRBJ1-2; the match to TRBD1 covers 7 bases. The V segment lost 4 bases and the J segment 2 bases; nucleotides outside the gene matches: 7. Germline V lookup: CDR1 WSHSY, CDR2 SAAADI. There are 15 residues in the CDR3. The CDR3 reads CASSATGAWNYGYTF. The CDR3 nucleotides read TGCGCCAGCAGTGCAACAGGGGCGTGGAACTATGGCTACACCTTC.

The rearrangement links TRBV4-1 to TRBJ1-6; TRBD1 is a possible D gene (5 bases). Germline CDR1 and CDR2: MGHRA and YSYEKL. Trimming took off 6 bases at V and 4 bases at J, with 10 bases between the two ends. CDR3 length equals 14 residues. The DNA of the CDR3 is TGCGCCAGCAGTGACAGATCTTATAATTCACCCCTCCACTTT. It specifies CASSDRSYNSPLHF.

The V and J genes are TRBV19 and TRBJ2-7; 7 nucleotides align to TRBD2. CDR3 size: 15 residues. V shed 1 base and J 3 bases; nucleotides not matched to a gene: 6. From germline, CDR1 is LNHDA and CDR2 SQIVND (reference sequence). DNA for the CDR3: TGTGCCAGTAGTATAGGGCGGGAGCGGATCTACGAGCAGTACTTC. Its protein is CASSIGRERIYEQYF. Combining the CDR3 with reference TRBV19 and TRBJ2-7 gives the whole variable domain DGGITQSPKYLFRKEGQNVTLSCEQNLNHDAMYWYRQDPGQGLRLIYYSQIVNDFQKGDIAEGYSVSREKKESFPLTVTSAQKNPTAFYLCASSIGRERIYEQYFGPGTRLTVT.

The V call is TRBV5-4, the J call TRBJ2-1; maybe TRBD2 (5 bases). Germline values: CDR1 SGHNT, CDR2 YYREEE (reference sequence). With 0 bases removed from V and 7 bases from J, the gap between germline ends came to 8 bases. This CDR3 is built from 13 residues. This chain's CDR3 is CASSLVQRNEQFF. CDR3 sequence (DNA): TGTGCCAGCAGCTTGGTGCAGCGGAATGAGCAGTTCTTC.

The chain's CDR3 is CASSISWRGQGAYEQYF. In DNA, the CDR3 is TGTGCCAGTAGTATATCCTGGCGGGGACAGGGGGCCTACGAGCAGTACTTC. This chain connects TRBV19 to TRBJ2-7, with 11 nucleotides matching TRBD1. CDR1 LNHDA and CDR2 SQIVND come from the germline V gene (reference sequence). V was pared by 2 bases and J by 2 bases, with 8 bases of the junction left unmatched. The CDR3 is 17 residues long.

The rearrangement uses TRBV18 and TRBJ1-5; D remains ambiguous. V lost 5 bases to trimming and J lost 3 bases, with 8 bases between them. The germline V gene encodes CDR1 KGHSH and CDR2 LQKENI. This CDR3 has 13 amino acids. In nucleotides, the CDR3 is TGTGCCAGCTCAGGGCAGCCCAATCAGCCCCAGCATTTT. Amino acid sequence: CASSGQPNQPQHF.

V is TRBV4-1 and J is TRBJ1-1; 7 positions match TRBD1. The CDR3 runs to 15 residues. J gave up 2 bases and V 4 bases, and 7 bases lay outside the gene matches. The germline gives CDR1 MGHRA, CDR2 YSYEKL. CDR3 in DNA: TGCGCCAGCAGCCCTCGGGGGACAGCAAACACTGAAGCTTTCTTT. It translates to CASSPRGTANTEAFF.

The CDR3 is CASSLERLAGGGNEQFF. CDR3 sequence (DNA): TGTGCCAGCAGCTTAGAGAGGCTAGCGGGAGGTGGTAATGAGCAGTTCTTC. The rearrangement uses TRBV7-2 and TRBJ2-1, with 11 bases lining up with TRBD2. Losses at the gene ends were 1 base for V and 7 bases for J; bases not matched to a gene: 9. Germline V gene data show CDR1 as SGHTA and CDR2 as FQGNSA. CDR3 size: 17 residues.

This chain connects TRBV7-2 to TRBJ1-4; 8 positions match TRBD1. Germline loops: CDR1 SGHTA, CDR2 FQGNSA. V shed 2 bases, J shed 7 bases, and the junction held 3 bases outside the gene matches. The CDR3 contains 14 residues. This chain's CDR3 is CASSLWTGREKLFF. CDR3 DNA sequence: TGTGCCAGCAGCTTATGGACAGGGCGTGAAAAACTGTTTTTT. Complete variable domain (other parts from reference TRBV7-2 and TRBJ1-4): GAGVSQSPSNKVTEKGKDVELRCDPISGHTALYWYRQSLGQGLEFLIYFQGNSAPDKSGLPSDRFSAERTGGSVSTLTIQRTQQEDSAVYLCASSLWTGREKLFFGSGTQLSVL.

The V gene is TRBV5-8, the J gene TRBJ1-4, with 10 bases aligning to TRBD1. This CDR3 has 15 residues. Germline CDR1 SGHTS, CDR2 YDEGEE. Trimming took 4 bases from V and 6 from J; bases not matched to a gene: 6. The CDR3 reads CASSRRTGGDEKLFF. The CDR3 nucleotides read TGTGCCAGCAGCCGTCGGACAGGGGGGGATGAAAAACTGTTTTTT.

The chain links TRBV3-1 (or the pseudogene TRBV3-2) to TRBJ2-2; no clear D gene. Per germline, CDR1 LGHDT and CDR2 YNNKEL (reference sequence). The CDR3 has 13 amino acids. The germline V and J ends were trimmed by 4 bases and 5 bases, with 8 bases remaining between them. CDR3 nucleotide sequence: TGTGCCAGCAGCCCCCTCCGGACCGGGGAGCTGTTTTTT. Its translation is CASSPLRTGELFF.

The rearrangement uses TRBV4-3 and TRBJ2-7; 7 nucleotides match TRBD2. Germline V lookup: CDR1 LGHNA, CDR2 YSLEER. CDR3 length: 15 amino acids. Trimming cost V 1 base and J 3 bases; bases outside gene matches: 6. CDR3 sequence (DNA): TGCGCCAGCAGCCAAGGGGAGGGCTTGGACTACGAGCAGTACTTC. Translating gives CASSQGEGLDYEQYF.

The CDR3 here is CASSRSTGLSGNTIYF. DNA of the CDR3: TGTGCCAGCTCCCGATCGACAGGCCTCTCTGGAAACACCATATATTTT. The chain employs TRBV18 and TRBJ1-3; tentatively, D is TRBD1 (6 bases). The CDR3 has 16 amino acids. Per the germline V gene, CDR1 is KGHSH and CDR2 is LQKENI. The ends were cut back, 6 bases at V and 0 bases at J, with 15 bases in the middle.

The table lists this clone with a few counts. This CDR3 reads CATRPGTGPEKLFF. For the CDR3, the DNA is TGTGCCACCAGGCCCGGGACAGGGCCCGAAAAACTGTTTTTT. The V call is TRBV15, the J call TRBJ1-4; TRBD1 matches 9 bases. The length of the CDR3 is 14 residues. Losses at the gene ends were 6 bases for V and 8 bases for J; bases not matched to a gene: 7. Germline CDR1 LNHNV, CDR2 YYDKDF (reference sequence).

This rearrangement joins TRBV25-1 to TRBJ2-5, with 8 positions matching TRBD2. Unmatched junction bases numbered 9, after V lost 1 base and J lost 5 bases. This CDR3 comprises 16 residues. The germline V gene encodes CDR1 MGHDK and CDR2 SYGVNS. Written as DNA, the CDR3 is TGTGCCAGCAGTGAATGGGCTAGCGGGTTGGTGGAGACCCAGTACTTC. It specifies CASSEWASGLVETQYF.

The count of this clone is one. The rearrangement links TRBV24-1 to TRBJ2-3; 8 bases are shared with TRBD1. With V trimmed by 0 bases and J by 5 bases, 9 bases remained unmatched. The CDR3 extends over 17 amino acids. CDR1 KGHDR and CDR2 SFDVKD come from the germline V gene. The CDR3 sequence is CATSDLDRGSRGDTQYF. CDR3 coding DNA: TGTGCCACCAGTGATTTGGACAGGGGAAGTCGTGGAGATACGCAGTATTTT.

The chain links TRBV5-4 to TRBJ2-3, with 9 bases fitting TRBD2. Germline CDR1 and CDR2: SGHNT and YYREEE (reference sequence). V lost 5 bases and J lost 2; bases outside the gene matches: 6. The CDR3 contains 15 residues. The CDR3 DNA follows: TGTGCCAGCAGGTACCGACTAGCGGACACAGATACGCAGTATTTT. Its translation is CASRYRLADTDTQYF.

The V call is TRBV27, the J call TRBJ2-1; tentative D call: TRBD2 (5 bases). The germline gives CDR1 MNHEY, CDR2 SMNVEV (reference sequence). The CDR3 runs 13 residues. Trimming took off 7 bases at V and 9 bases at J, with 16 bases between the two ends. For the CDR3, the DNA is TGTGCCAGCAACCAGAGGCTAGCCGGTGAGCAGTTCTTC. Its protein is CASNQRLAGEQFF.

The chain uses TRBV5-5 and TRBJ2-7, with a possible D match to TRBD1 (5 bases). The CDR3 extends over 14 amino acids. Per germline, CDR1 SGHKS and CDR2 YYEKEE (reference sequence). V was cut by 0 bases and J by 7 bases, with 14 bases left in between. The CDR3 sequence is CASSLAQGSREQYF. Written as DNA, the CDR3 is TGTGCCAGCAGCTTGGCTCAGGGCTCCAGGGAGCAGTACTTC.

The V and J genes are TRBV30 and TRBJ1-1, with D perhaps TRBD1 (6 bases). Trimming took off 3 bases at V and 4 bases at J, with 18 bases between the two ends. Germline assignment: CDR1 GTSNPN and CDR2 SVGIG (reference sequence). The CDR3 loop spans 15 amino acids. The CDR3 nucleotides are TGTGCCTGGAGGAAACTAACAGGGCCTCTCACTGAAGCTTTCTTT. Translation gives CAWRKLTGPLTEAFF.

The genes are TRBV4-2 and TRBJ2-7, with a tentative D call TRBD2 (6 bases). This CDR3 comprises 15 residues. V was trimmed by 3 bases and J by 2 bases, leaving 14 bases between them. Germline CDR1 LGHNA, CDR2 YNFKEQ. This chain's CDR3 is CASSQSGTGAYEQYF. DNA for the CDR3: TGTGCCAGCAGCCAGTCCGGGACTGGGGCCTACGAGCAGTACTTC.